A single sample is the source of the 9 T cell receptor beta chains below, sequenced in a study of breast tumors, draining lymph nodes, adjacent tissues. One entry per CDR3 protein, called by TCRdb with MiXCR from the multiplex PCR reads. This sample has over 150,000 distinct CDR3 sequences, with roughly a third found just once. Axillary draining lymph nodes of breast cancer patients supplied the node samples. The specimen was axillary lymph node tissue. Every receptor here comes from a female donor with breast cancer. Some clones in this sample may be carry-over from other donors' samples.

This clonotype was observed many times. CDR3 region: CASRNTGDTQPQHF. In DNA, the CDR3 is TGTGCCAGTAGGAACACCGGGGACACCCAGCCCCAGCATTTT. V usage is TRBV19 and J usage is TRBJ1-5; D may be TRBD1 (6 bases). The length of the CDR3 is 14 residues. V dropped 6 bases and J dropped 7 bases, with 16 bases sitting between them. The germline gives CDR1 LNHDA, CDR2 SQIVND (reference sequence).

This clonotype has only a few counts. This chain links TRBV6-4 with TRBJ2-1, with a weak D call TRBD1 (5 bases). Trimming took 0 bases from V and 5 from J, leaving 11 bases between them. Per the germline V gene, CDR1 is MRHNA and CDR2 is SNTAGT. The CDR3 spans 15 residues. CDR3 in amino acids: CASSDSIGADNEQFF. DNA of the CDR3: TGTGCCAGCAGTGACTCAATAGGGGCAGACAATGAGCAGTTCTTC.

Details on this clonotype: This CDR3 is missing its conserved last phenylalanine or tryptophan, likely due to a read error. The chain couples TRBV29-1 to TRBJ2-1; TRBD2 aligns across 7 bases. CDR3 length equals 14 residues. Germline loops: CDR1 SQVTM, CDR2 ANQGSEA. The junction had 5 bases not matched to a gene; V was cut back by 6 bases and J by 0 bases. This CDR3 is CSVERDSSYNEQFR. CDR3 bases: TGCAGCGTGGAGCGGGATAGCTCCTACAATGAGCAGTTCAGA.

In this sample, this clonotype turned up many times. J is TRBJ2-6 and V is TRBV9; D not certain. This CDR3 has 16 amino acids. The germline V gene encodes CDR1 SGDLS and CDR2 YYNGEE. V was pared by 3 bases and J by 0 bases, with 10 bases between. The CDR3 bases are TGTGCCAGCAGCGCCGGCCACTCCTCTGGGGCCAACGTCCTGACTTTC. Encoded protein: CASSAGHSSGANVLTF. The full variable domain, its missing parts supplied by reference TRBV9 and TRBJ2-6, is DSGVTQTPKHLITATGQRVTLRCSPRSGDLSVYWYQQSLDQGLQFLIQYYNGEERAKGNILERFSAQQFPDLHSELNLSSLELGDSALYFCASSAGHSSGANVLTFGAGSRLTVL.

In this sample, this clonotype turned up many times. The V call is TRBV20-1, the J call TRBJ1-6, with D perhaps matching TRBD1 (6 bases). Trimming cost V 4 bases and J 10 bases, with 20 bases left between them. CDR3 length equals 15 residues. Germline lookup yields CDR1 DFQATT and CDR2 SNEGSKA (reference sequence). The CDR3 loop reads CSATQDSKEGSPLHF. The CDR3 nucleotides read TGCAGTGCTACCCAGGACAGCAAAGAAGGCTCACCCCTCCACTTT.

Comment on this clonotype: Since a much larger clone is just one base distant, this may be a read error. The chain uses TRBV2 and TRBJ1-5, with TRBD1 matching over 7 bases. This CDR3 has 15 residues. Per germline, CDR1 SNHLY and CDR2 FYNNEI. The CDR3 spells CASRDGQGDNRPQHF. The CDR3, as DNA: TGTGCCAGCAGGGACGGGCAGGGGGATAATCGGCCCCAGCATTTT.

This clonotype has ten or more counts. The V gene is TRBV19, the J gene TRBJ1-5; 11 nucleotides agree with TRBD1. The CDR3 is 14 amino acids. The germline V gene encodes CDR1 LNHDA and CDR2 SQIVND (reference sequence). Trimming at V came to 8 bases and at J to 6 bases, leaving 6 bases not matched to a gene. CDR3 region: CASQGQGASQPQHF. In nucleotides, the CDR3 is TGTGCCAGTCAAGGACAGGGGGCCTCTCAGCCCCAGCATTTT.

In its sample, this clonotype was seen many times. V and J are TRBV5-1 and TRBJ1-2; D may be TRBD1 (6 bases). Germline loops: CDR1 SGHRS, CDR2 YFSETQ. Deletions cut 0 bases from V and 4 bases from J, with 16 bases between. The CDR3 consists of 16 residues. The CDR3 here is CASSLVTGGGGYGYTF. For the CDR3, the DNA is TGCGCCAGCAGCTTGGTAACCGGGGGCGGAGGCTATGGCTACACCTTC.

V usage is TRBV19 and J usage is TRBJ1-1, with a tentative D call TRBD1 (5 bases). The germline V gene encodes CDR1 LNHDA and CDR2 SQIVND (reference sequence). CDR3 length: 17 amino acids. Trimming removed 0 bases at V and 5 bases at J, with 19 bases between. The CDR3 loop is CASSIEGPSGIRTEAFF. The CDR3 DNA follows: TGTGCCAGTAGTATAGAGGGCCCGTCAGGGATCCGGACTGAAGCTTTCTTT.